Below are 17 T cell receptor beta chains sequenced from a single sample in a study of cytomegalovirus exposure and HLA in healthy donors. Profiled with immunoSEQ multiplex PCR; TCRdb holds only in-frame clones, not every one. The sample carries about 68,000 clones, roughly 95% recorded once. Source material: PBMCs. The source is a man between 18 and 35 years old in good health and CMV-seronegative.

This clone was observed once. Here the CDR3 reads CASILNTEAFF. Written as DNA, the CDR3 is TGTGCCAGCATCCTAAACACTGAAGCTTTCTTT. The chain is built from TRBV6-6 and TRBJ1-1, with unresolved D. The length of the CDR3 is 11 residues. The V gene lost 7 bases and the J gene lost 2 bases, with 5 bases spanning the gap. Germline V gene sequence: CDR1 MNHNY, CDR2 SVGAGI (reference sequence).

This sequence joins TRBV11-2 and TRBJ1-3, with TRBD1 identical over 8 bases. The CDR3 has 17 residues. Germline CDR1 SGHAT, CDR2 FQNNGV. V gave up 4 bases and J gave up 4 bases; unmatched junction bases: 12. As DNA, the CDR3 is TGTGCCAGCAGCTCCTATGGACAGGGTTTGTCCGGAAACACCATATATTTT. Amino acids: CASSSYGQGLSGNTIYF.

This sequence joins TRBV7-6 and TRBJ2-5; 8 bases fit TRBD2. The CDR3 consists of 15 residues. Germline CDR1 SGHVS, CDR2 FNYEAQ. With 5 bases clipped from V and 4 bases from J, the junction kept 9 bases outside the gene matches. CDR3 amino acids: CASSAGTRGGETQYF. Written as DNA, the CDR3 is TGTGCCAGCAGCGCCGGGACTAGGGGAGGAGAGACCCAGTACTTC.

The chain carries TRBV28 and TRBJ1-6; D unresolved. Germline CDR1 and CDR2: MDHEN and SYDVKM. The CDR3 spans 15 residues. V dropped 2 bases and J dropped 3 bases, with 8 bases sitting between them. The CDR3 reads CASSLHQDYNSPLHF. As DNA, the CDR3 is TGTGCCAGCAGTTTACATCAGGACTATAATTCACCCCTCCACTTT. Complete variable domain (other parts from reference TRBV28 and TRBJ1-6): DVKVTQSSRYLVKRTGEKVFLECVQDMDHENMFWYRQDPGLGLRLIYFSYDVKMKEKGDIPEGYSVSREKKERFSLILESASTNQTSMYLCASSLHQDYNSPLHFGNGTRLTVT.

This chain joins TRBV12-5 and TRBJ2-7, with 10 nucleotides matching TRBD2. The CDR3 covers 15 residues. The V gene end was trimmed by 5 bases and the J gene end by 4 bases; junction bases not matched to a gene: 8. The V gene's germline CDR1 is LGHNT and CDR2 FRNRAP. The CDR3 DNA is TGTGCTAGTGGTCCTGAGACTAGCGGGTATTACGAGCAGTACTTC. This translates into CASGPETSGYYEQYF.

J is TRBJ1-1 and V is TRBV15; D unresolved. CDR3 length: 13 amino acids. Germline-derived CDR1 and CDR2 are LNHNV and YYDKDF (reference sequence). Between the trimmed V and J ends, which lost 1 base and 1 base, there was a span of 4 bases. The CDR3 loop is CATSRATNTEAFF. CDR3 nucleotides: TGTGCCACCAGCAGAGCTACGAACACTGAAGCTTTCTTT.

This chain connects TRBV9 to TRBJ2-2; 7 bases line up with TRBD1. The V and J ends lost 0 bases and 0 bases, in that order; junction bases with no gene match: 11. CDR3 length equals 19 residues. CDR1 is SGDLS, CDR2 YYNGEE, per germline. CDR3 region: CASSVGTSDRAPNTGELFF. In DNA, the CDR3 is TGTGCCAGCAGCGTAGGAACGAGCGACAGGGCCCCGAACACCGGGGAGCTGTTTTTT. Supplemented by reference TRBV9 and TRBJ2-2, the full variable domain reads DSGVTQTPKHLITATGQRVTLRCSPRSGDLSVYWYQQSLDQGLQFLIQYYNGEERAKGNILERFSAQQFPDLHSELNLSSLELGDSALYFCASSVGTSDRAPNTGELFFGEGSRLTVL.

The chain has TRBV27 and TRBJ1-2, with 10 bases that match TRBD1. There are 14 residues in the CDR3. V lost 3 bases and J lost 6; bases outside the gene matches: 4. CDR1 and CDR2 (germline): MNHEY, SMNVEV (reference sequence). Written as DNA, the CDR3 is TGTGCCAGCAGTTTGGGGACAGGGGCGAATGGCTACACCTTC. Translating it yields CASSLGTGANGYTF.

The rearrangement uses TRBV29-1 and TRBJ2-7; 15 positions agree with TRBD2. The CDR3 length is 13 residues. J gave up 4 bases and V 6 bases, and 1 base lay outside the gene matches. Germline lookup yields CDR1 SQVTM and CDR2 ANQGSEA. The CDR3 coding sequence is TGCAGCGTGGGGACTAGCGGGAGGTACGAGCAGTACTTC. This gives the protein CSVGTSGRYEQYF.

V gene TRBV10-3 combines with J gene TRBJ1-2, with 7 bases fitting TRBD1. The ends lost 6 bases at V and 4 bases at J; junction bases unmatched: 5. CDR1 is ENHRY, CDR2 SYGVKD, per germline. CDR3 length: 13 residues. CDR3 bases: TGTGCCATCAGCCAGACAGGGTCCTATGGCTACACCTTC. Its protein product is CAISQTGSYGYTF.

The CDR3 sequence: CASSLVSLAGGSYEQYF. The DNA of the CDR3 is TGTGCCAGCAGCTTAGTGAGTCTGGCGGGAGGTTCCTACGAGCAGTACTTC. This chain connects TRBV7-2 to TRBJ2-7, with 8 bases that match TRBD2. The V gene's germline CDR1 is SGHTA and CDR2 FQGNSA. The junction had 9 bases not matched to a gene; V was cut back by 1 base and J by 1 base. The length of the CDR3 is 17 residues.

This chain links TRBV21-1 with TRBJ1-1. TRBV21-1 is marked as a pseudogene. There are 16 residues in the CDR3. This CDR3 reads CASSIAPTVRNTEAFF. CDR3 in DNA: TGTGCCAGCAGCATTGCCCCGACTGTACGGAACACTGAAGCTTTCTTT.

This chain joins TRBV15 and TRBJ2-3; 9 bases fit TRBD1. This CDR3 has 17 residues. The trim removed 3 bases at V and 7 bases at J, leaving 14 bases unmatched. Germline V gene lookup returns CDR1 LNHNV and CDR2 YYDKDF (reference sequence). For the CDR3, the DNA is TGTGCCACCAGCAGTTTCAAGGGGACAGGGTTATATCATACGCAGTATTTT. It is translated as CATSSFKGTGLYHTQYF.

The chain joins TRBV5-6 to TRBJ1-2; weak D call: TRBD1 (5 bases). Trimming shortened V by 0 bases and J by 7 bases, and 22 bases separated the two germline ends. The CDR3 has 17 residues. Germline V gene data show CDR1 as SGHDT and CDR2 as YYEEEE. CDR3 bases: TGTGCCAGCAGCTTGGCAAATCCATGGGGGGAGACGAGTGGCTACACCTTC. Protein product: CASSLANPWGETSGYTF. Complete variable domain (other parts from reference TRBV5-6 and TRBJ1-2): DAGVTQSPTHLIKTRGQQVTLRCSPKSGHDTVSWYQQALGQGPQFIFQYYEEEERQRGNFPDRFSGHQFPNYSSELNVNALLLGDSALYLCASSLANPWGETSGYTFGSGTRLTVV.

This clone was detected only once. The chain recombines TRBV5-4 with TRBJ2-2; 13 nucleotides agree with TRBD2. The V gene end was trimmed by 0 bases and the J gene end by 8 bases; junction bases not matched to a gene: 7. This CDR3 has 17 residues. From germline, CDR1 is SGHNT and CDR2 YYREEE (reference sequence). CDR3 sequence: CASSLASRTSGSGELFF. The DNA for the CDR3 is TGTGCCAGCAGCTTGGCCAGTAGGACTAGCGGGAGTGGGGAGCTGTTTTTT. Looking up the rest from reference TRBV5-4 and TRBJ2-2 gives the full variable domain: ETGVTQSPTHLIKTRGQQVTLRCSSQSGHNTVSWYQQALGQGPQFIFQYYREEENGRGNFPPRFSGLQFPNYSSELNVNALELDDSALYLCASSLASRTSGSGELFFGEGSRLTVL.

The J gene is TRBJ1-2, the V gene TRBV18; D may be TRBD1 (5 bases). Germline V lookup: CDR1 KGHSH, CDR2 LQKENI. The CDR3 sequence is 15 residues long. V shed 3 bases and J shed 0 bases, with 11 bases lying between them. CDR3 in amino acids: CASSPQDTANYGYTF. The CDR3 DNA reads TGTGCCAGCTCACCTCAGGACACAGCTAACTATGGCTACACCTTC. The variable domain in full, with the rest retrieved from reference TRBV18 and TRBJ1-2, is NAGVMQNPRHLVRRRGQEARLRCSPMKGHSHVYWYRQLPEEGLKFMVYLQKENIIDESGMPKERFSAEFPKEGPSILRIQQVVRGDSAAYFCASSPQDTANYGYTFGSGTRLTVV.

The chain couples TRBV25-1 to TRBJ2-3, with TRBD1 identical over 9 bases. The germline V gene encodes CDR1 MGHDK and CDR2 SYGVNS. CDR3 length equals 14 residues. The J segment lost 3 bases and the V segment lost 6 bases, leaving 4 bases of the junction unmatched. CDR3 in amino acids: CASSSGQGTDTQYF. The CDR3, as DNA: TGTGCCAGCAGCTCGGGACAGGGAACAGATACGCAGTATTTT. Full variable domain (remainder filled in from reference TRBV25-1 and TRBJ2-3): EADIYQTPRYLVIGTGKKITLECSQTMGHDKMYWYQQDPGMELHLIHYSYGVNSTEKGDLSSESTVSRIRTEHFPLTLESARPSHTSQYLCASSSGQGTDTQYFGPGTRLTVL.